Shown below are 8 T cell receptor beta chains from a single sample sequenced in a study of cytomegalovirus exposure and HLA in healthy donors. This PCR relied on a set of 60 Vbeta primers and 13 Jbeta primers. Libraries were prepared by immunoSEQ multiplex PCR; TCRdb keeps only in-frame clonotypes and omits some of them. This table has fewer than 250,000 clones, approximately 81% appearing once. Source material: PBMCs. Receptors were obtained from a man aged 25-45 years in good health and CMV-seronegative.

This rearrangement joins TRBV15 to TRBJ2-1, with 8 bases matching TRBD1. Losses at the gene ends were 2 bases for V and 8 bases for J; bases not matched to a gene: 8. In germline, CDR1 is LNHNV, CDR2 YYDKDF (reference sequence). There are 15 residues in the CDR3. The CDR3 DNA is TGTGCCACCAGCAGACCGGGACAGGTGGGCGATGAGCAGTTCTTC. Translation: CATSRPGQVGDEQFF.

The chain joins TRBV5-1 to TRBJ2-5; weak D call: TRBD1 (6 bases). The V gene's germline CDR1 is SGHRS and CDR2 YFSETQ. Trimming cost V 0 bases and J 5 bases, with 17 bases left between them. This CDR3 is 16 amino acids long. For the CDR3, the DNA is TGCGCCAGCAGCTTGGCGTCGGACAGTAGGGGGGAGACCCAGTACTTC. As protein: CASSLASDSRGETQYF.

The rearrangement joins TRBV15 to TRBJ2-1; D is undetermined. Germline CDR1 LNHNV, CDR2 YYDKDF (reference sequence). Trimming left V 5 bases short and J 3 bases short, with 17 bases between. This CDR3 region has 16 residues. CDR3 DNA sequence: TGTGCCACCAGCTTTGGAGCTAGGATATTCTACAATGAGCAGTTCTTC. It encodes CATSFGARIFYNEQFF.

The chain has TRBV19 and TRBJ1-2, with TRBD1 matching 10 bases. The germline V gene encodes CDR1 LNHDA and CDR2 SQIVND (reference sequence). CDR3 length equals 14 residues. V lost 6 bases to trimming and J lost 8 bases; unmatched junction nucleotides: 9. The CDR3 loop is CASSDLDRGRGYTF. The DNA of the CDR3 is TGTGCCAGTAGCGACCTAGACAGGGGGCGAGGCTACACCTTC. The full variable domain, completed using reference TRBV19 and TRBJ1-2, is DGGITQSPKYLFRKEGQNVTLSCEQNLNHDAMYWYRQDPGQGLRLIYYSQIVNDFQKGDIAEGYSVSREKKESFPLTVTSAQKNPTAFYLCASSDLDRGRGYTFGSGTRLTVV.

The rearrangement links TRBV29-1 to TRBJ1-1, with 7 bases matching TRBD1. This CDR3 comprises 13 residues. Germline assignment: CDR1 SQVTM and CDR2 ANQGSEA. With V trimmed by 4 bases and J by 1 base, 3 bases remained unmatched. CDR3 nucleotide sequence: TGCAGCGTTGTGGGACAGCCGAACACTGAAGCTTTCTTT. Amino acids: CSVVGQPNTEAFF.

This sequence joins TRBV10-3 and TRBJ1-6; TRBD1 matches 8 bases. The CDR3 spans 13 residues. V lost 6 bases and J lost 8; bases outside the gene matches: 3. In germline, CDR1 is ENHRY, CDR2 SYGVKD. CDR3 residues: CAIRATGDSPLHF. In DNA, the CDR3 is TGTGCCATCAGAGCGACAGGGGATTCACCCCTCCACTTT.

CDR3 sequence reads: CASSLAGGNTIYF. CDR3 sequence (DNA): TGCGCCAGCAGCTTGGCAGGGGGGAACACCATATATTTT. The J gene is TRBJ1-3, the V gene TRBV5-1; 7 nucleotides align to TRBD1. The CDR3 runs to 13 residues. With 0 bases clipped from V and 7 bases from J, the junction kept 1 base outside the gene matches. Germline values: CDR1 SGHRS, CDR2 YFSETQ.

The V and J genes are TRBV6-5 and TRBJ2-7; 7 nucleotides line up with TRBD1. The CDR3 covers 12 residues. From germline, CDR1 is MNHEY and CDR2 SVGAGI. V dropped 2 bases and J dropped 7; count of bases not matched to a gene: 2. Here the CDR3 DNA reads TGTGCCAGCAGTTACAGGGGGCTGGAGCAGTACTTC. This encodes CASSYRGLEQYF.